This T cell receptor (beta chain) derives from a study of CD8 T cells in ankylosing spondylitis. Study findings and constraints: In ankylosing spondylitis blood, a motif of several highly homologous TCR beta variants appeared characteristic. Disease-linked clones reportedly showed significant enrichment in matched ankylosing spondylitis synovial fluid. Past research had described some motif variants in reactive arthritis synovial fluid and blood.

Between the trimmed V and J ends, which lost 1 base and 2 bases, there was a span of 10 bases. This CDR3 is 15 amino acids long. Germline CDR1 reads SGHRS; CDR2 reads YFSETQ. In this sample, this clonotype turned up a few times. Its target is not known. Using quantitative 5'-RACE with molecular barcodes, the authors made TCR beta libraries. From the 5' RACE reads, TCRdb called clonotypes with MiXCR, one entry per CDR3 protein. The repertoire holds 45,000 to 60,000 distinct CDR3 sequences, with 6.5% to 9% as singletons. The specimen was blood, either unsorted or a sorted T cell fraction (not recorded which). The receptor comes from a female donor with ankylosing spondylitis or in good health (not recorded which). The chain joins TRBV5-1 to TRBJ1-5; D is unclear. The CDR3 DNA reads as TGCGCCAGCAGCTTGTCGGGGAGAGGCAATCAGCCCCAGCATTTT. It encodes CASSLSGRGNQPQHF.